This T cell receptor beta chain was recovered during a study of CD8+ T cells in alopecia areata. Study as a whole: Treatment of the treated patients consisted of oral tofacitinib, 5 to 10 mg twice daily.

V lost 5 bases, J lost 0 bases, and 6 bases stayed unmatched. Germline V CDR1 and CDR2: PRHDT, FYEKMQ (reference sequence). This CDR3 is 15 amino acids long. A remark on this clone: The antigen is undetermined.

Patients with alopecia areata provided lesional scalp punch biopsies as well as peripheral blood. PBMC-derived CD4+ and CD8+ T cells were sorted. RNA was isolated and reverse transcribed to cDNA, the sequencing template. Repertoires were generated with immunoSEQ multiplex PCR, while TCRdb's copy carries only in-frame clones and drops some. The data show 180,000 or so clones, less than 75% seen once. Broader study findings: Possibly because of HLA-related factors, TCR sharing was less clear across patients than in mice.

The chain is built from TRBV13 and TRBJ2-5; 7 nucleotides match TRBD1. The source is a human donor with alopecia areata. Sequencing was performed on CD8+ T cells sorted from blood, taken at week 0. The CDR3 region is CASSPQGWNQETQYF. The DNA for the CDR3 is TGTGCCAGCAGCCCACAGGGGTGGAACCAAGAGACCCAGTACTTC.